These 18 T cell receptor beta chains came from one sample sequenced in a study of Graves' ophthalmopathy and Graves' hyperthyroidism (dated by TCRdb to about 2018). The sequencer was an Illumina HiSeq 2000. TCR beta CDR3 regions were amplified from RNA transcripts for repertoire sequencing. The first round was an RT-PCR using HTBI primers with the Qiagen OneStep RT-PCR kit, and this first round was followed by a second-round multiplex PCR, then size selection and purification. The public sequencing data were trimmed at Q25 with fastp and processed into clonotypes with MiXCR by TCRdb, which kept only in-frame beta chains. Each entry merges the rows of one CDR3 protein and shows their most common DNA and genes. The sample profile shows under 60,000 distinct CDR3 sequences; roughly half of them were found once. The top ten constitute 4.5% to 5% of the sample. The sample was peripheral blood. Receptor source: an adult woman with Graves' ophthalmopathy.

This clonotype came up many times. This rearrangement joins TRBV27 to TRBJ2-1; no clear D gene. The germline V and J ends were trimmed by 4 bases and 0 bases, with 10 bases remaining between them. The length of the CDR3 is 15 residues. The germline V gene encodes CDR1 MNHEY and CDR2 SMNVEV (reference sequence). The CDR3 DNA follows: TGTGCCAGCAGTTCCATCCCGAGCTCCTACAATGAGCAGTTCTTC. Its protein product is CASSSIPSSYNEQFF.

This clonotype came up many times. This chain connects TRBV6-5 to TRBJ2-7; 7 bases agree with TRBD2. Germline values: CDR1 MNHEY, CDR2 SVGAGI. The V gene end was trimmed by 7 bases and the J gene end by 1 base; junction bases not matched to a gene: 4. This CDR3 is built from 13 residues. In nucleotides, the CDR3 is TGTGCCAGCACAGCTAGCGGTTCCTACGAGCAGTACTTC. Translated: CASTASGSYEQYF.

In its sample, this clonotype was seen many times. The rearrangement joins TRBV19 to TRBJ2-5; TRBD1 or TRBD2 may be the D gene (5 bases each). Deletions cut 5 bases from V and 6 bases from J, with 16 bases between. CDR1 is LNHDA and CDR2 is SQIVND in the germline V gene (reference sequence). The CDR3 has 14 amino acids. The CDR3 is CASSFGAEQKTQYF. The DNA for the CDR3 is TGTGCCAGTAGTTTCGGGGCAGAACAGAAGACCCAGTACTTC.

As for this clonotype: Sequence at one end of the junction differs from germline and may be a read error. The chain joins TRBV3-1 to TRBJ2-5; the D call may be TRBD1 or TRBD2 (5 bases each). The CDR3 consists of 11 residues. Germline assignment: CDR1 LGHDT and CDR2 YNNKEL (reference sequence). CDR3 region: CASSQSGTPDF. The CDR3 DNA reads as TGTGCCAGCAGCCAATCCGGGACCCCGGACTTC.

Comment on this clonotype: A much larger clonotype is one base distant, so this may be a read error. As DNA, the CDR3 is TGTGCCAGCAGAGGGGCGGGTTCAGGAGCTTCCTTT. It is translated as CASRGAGSGASF. The genes are TRBV3-1 and TRBJ1-1; D is possibly TRBD1 (5 bases). Germline CDR1 is LGHDT and CDR2 is YNNKEL (reference sequence). This CDR3 comprises 12 residues.

V and J are TRBV20-1 and TRBJ2-7; 8 bases align to TRBD2. The CDR3 is 15 amino acids. CDR1 and CDR2 from the germline V gene are DFQATT and SNEGSKA (reference sequence). Trimming at V came to 1 base and at J to 3 bases, leaving 8 bases not matched to a gene. The CDR3 reads CSARVPSGYNYEQYF. In DNA, the CDR3 is TGCAGTGCTAGAGTTCCTAGCGGGTACAACTACGAGCAGTACTTC.

V usage is TRBV6-6 and J usage is TRBJ2-3; D uncertain. The V and J ends lost 4 bases and 3 bases respectively, with 5 bases between them. Looked up from germline, CDR1 is MNHNY and CDR2 is SVGAGI (reference sequence). The CDR3 consists of 12 residues. CDR3: CASSSGTDTQYF. The CDR3 DNA reads TGTGCCAGCAGTTCCGGGACAGATACGCAGTATTTT.

This chain joins TRBV4-3 and TRBJ2-1, with D tentatively TRBD1 (5 bases). Trimming took off 0 bases at V and 0 bases at J, with 15 bases between the two ends. Germline lookup yields CDR1 LGHNA and CDR2 YSLEER. CDR3 size: 18 residues. The CDR3 region has the DNA TGCGCCAGCAGCCAAGATACAGGACCACCTGTCTCCTACAATGAGCAGTTCTTC. Translation: CASSQDTGPPVSYNEQFF.

The V and J genes are TRBV5-1 and TRBJ2-4, with 16 bases matching TRBD2. CDR3 length: 20 residues. Per germline, CDR1 SGHRS and CDR2 YFSETQ. Trimming took 3 bases from V and 3 from J; bases not matched to a gene: 12. CDR3 coding DNA: TGCGCCAGCAGCTCCGGGACTAGCGGGAGGGCCGGGTTAGTCAAAAACATTCAGTACTTC. Translating it yields CASSSGTSGRAGLVKNIQYF.

This clonotype was found once. V gene TRBV13 combines with J gene TRBJ1-2; the D gene is possibly TRBD1 (5 bases). The CDR3 loop spans 15 amino acids. Trimming took 4 bases from V and 6 from J, leaving 18 bases between them. CDR1 and CDR2 from the germline V gene are PRHDT and FYEKMQ (reference sequence). The CDR3 sequence: CASSSGLGGTHGYTF. As DNA, the CDR3 is TGTGCCAGCAGCTCCGGACTGGGGGGGACTCATGGCTACACCTTC.

V usage is TRBV10-3 and J usage is TRBJ2-7, with 12 nucleotides matching TRBD2. The germline gives CDR1 ENHRY, CDR2 SYGVKD. The CDR3 spans 14 residues. Trimming at V came to 8 bases and at J to 6 bases, leaving 8 bases not matched to a gene. CDR3 DNA: TGTGCCATCGGGGGGACTAGCGGGTTAGGCGAGCAGTACTTC. It yields the protein CAIGGTSGLGEQYF.

This clonotype has at least ten counts. This CDR3 reads CASSQTGTPNEKLFF. The CDR3 bases are TGCGCCAGCAGCCAAACTGGGACCCCTAATGAAAAACTGTTTTTT. The J gene is TRBJ1-4, the V gene TRBV4-3; D may be TRBD1 (5 bases). The CDR3 runs to 15 residues. With 2 bases removed from V and 3 bases from J, the gap between germline ends came to 10 bases. Germline CDR1 LGHNA, CDR2 YSLEER.

This clonotype was observed many times. This sequence joins TRBV2 and TRBJ2-1; D could derive from TRBD1 or TRBD2 (5 bases each). Trimming left V 7 bases short and J 1 base short, with 11 bases between. CDR1 and CDR2 (germline): SNHLY, FYNNEI. The CDR3 covers 14 residues. The CDR3 loop is CASNSGSSYNEQFF. CDR3 nucleotides: TGTGCCAGCAATTCAGGGAGTTCCTACAATGAGCAGTTCTTC.

As to this clonotype: One junction end does not reproduce the germline sequence, and a read error may be involved. The V call is TRBV5-1, the J call TRBJ2-7; D not resolved. The CDR3 is 14 amino acids. Germline-derived CDR1 and CDR2 are SGHRS and YFSETQ. The CDR3 loop reads CANSLVGSADEQYF. CDR3 in DNA: TGCGCCAACAGCTTGGTGGGTTCCGCCGACGAGCAGTACTTC.

In its sample, this clonotype is medium-sized. The chain employs TRBV15 and TRBJ2-7; the match to TRBD2 covers 9 bases. This CDR3 comprises 15 residues. V lost 5 bases, J lost 3 bases, and 8 bases stayed unmatched. Germline V gives CDR1 LNHNV, CDR2 YYDKDF (reference sequence). CDR3 sequence reads: CATSSGTSRYYEQYF. DNA for the CDR3: TGTGCCACCAGCTCCGGGACTAGCCGATACTACGAGCAGTACTTC.

This clonotype occurred a few times. The junction shows a germline mismatch at one end, possibly a read error. The genes are TRBV10-1 and TRBJ1-2; 10 bases are a match to TRBD1. This CDR3 comprises 14 residues. Germline lookup yields CDR1 WNHNN and CDR2 SYGVQD (reference sequence). CDR3 loop: CASSHRDRGSGYTF. DNA for the CDR3: TGTGCCAGCTCCCACCGGGACAGGGGATCTGGCTACACCTTC.

In its sample, this clonotype was seen once. The chain couples TRBV20-1 to TRBJ2-3; D could derive from TRBD1 or TRBD2 (5 bases each). V lost 1 base, J lost 6 bases, and 17 bases lay in between. The CDR3 sequence is 15 residues long. The germline V gene has CDR1 DFQATT and CDR2 SNEGSKA (reference sequence). Here the CDR3 reads CSARAPGTNDDTQYF. CDR3 bases: TGCAGTGCTAGAGCCCCCGGGACCAATGACGATACGCAGTATTTT.

The chain is built from TRBV6-5 and TRBJ1-4, with 7 bases lining up with TRBD1. Germline V CDR1 and CDR2: MNHEY, SVGAGI. V was pared by 8 bases and J by 0 bases, with 9 bases of the junction left unmatched. The length of the CDR3 is 16 residues. The CDR3: CASSQGQTTTNEKLFF. CDR3 nucleotide sequence: TGTGCCAGCTCACAGGGACAGACCACAACTAATGAAAAACTGTTTTTT.